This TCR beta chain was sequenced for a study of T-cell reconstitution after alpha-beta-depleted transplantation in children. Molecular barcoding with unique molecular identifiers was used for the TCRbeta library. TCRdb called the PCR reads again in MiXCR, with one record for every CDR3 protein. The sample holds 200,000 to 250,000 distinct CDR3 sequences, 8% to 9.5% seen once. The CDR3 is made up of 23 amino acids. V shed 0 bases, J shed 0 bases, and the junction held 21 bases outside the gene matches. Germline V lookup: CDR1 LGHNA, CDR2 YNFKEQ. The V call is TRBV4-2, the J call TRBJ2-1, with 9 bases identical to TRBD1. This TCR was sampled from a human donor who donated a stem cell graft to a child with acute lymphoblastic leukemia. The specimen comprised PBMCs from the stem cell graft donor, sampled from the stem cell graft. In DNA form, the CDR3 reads TGTGCCAGCAGCCAAGATTTTGTCCGGACAGGGGTTCTCGGTGTTTCCTCCTACAATGAGCAGTTCTTC. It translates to CASSQDFVRTGVLGVSSYNEQFF.